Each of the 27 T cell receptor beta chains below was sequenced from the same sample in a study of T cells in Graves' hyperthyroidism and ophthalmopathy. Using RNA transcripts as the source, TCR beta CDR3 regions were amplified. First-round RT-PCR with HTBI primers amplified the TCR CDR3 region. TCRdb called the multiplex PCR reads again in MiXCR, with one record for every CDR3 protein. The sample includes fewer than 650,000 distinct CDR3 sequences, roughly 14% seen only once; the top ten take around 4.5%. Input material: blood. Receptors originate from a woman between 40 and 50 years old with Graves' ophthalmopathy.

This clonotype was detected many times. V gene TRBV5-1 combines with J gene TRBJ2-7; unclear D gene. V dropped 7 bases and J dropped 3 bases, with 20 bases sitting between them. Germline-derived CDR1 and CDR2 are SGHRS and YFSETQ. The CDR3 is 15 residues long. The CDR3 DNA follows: TGCGCCAGCCGCTACCGAGTTAGTGATAACTACGAGCAGTACTTC. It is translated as CASRYRVSDNYEQYF.

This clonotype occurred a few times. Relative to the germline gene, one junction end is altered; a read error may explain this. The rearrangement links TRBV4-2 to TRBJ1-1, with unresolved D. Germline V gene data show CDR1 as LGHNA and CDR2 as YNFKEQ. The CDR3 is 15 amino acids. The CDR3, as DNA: TGTGCCAGCAGCCAAGAGGGCAGCATGAACACTGAAGCTTCCTTT. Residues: CASSQEGSMNTEASF.

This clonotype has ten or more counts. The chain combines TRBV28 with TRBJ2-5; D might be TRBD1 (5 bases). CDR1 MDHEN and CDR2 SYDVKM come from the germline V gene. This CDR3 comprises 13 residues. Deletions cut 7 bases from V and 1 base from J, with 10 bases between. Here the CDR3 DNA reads TGTGCCAGCACGGCTGGGGCCCAAGAGACCCAGTACTTC. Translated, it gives CASTAGAQETQYF.

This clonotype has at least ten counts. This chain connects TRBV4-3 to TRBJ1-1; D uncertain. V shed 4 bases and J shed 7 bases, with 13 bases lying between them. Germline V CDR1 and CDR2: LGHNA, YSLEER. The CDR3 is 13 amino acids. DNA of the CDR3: TGCGCCAGCAGCCGATGGGCTCGTGATGAAGCTTTCTTT. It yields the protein CASSRWARDEAFF.

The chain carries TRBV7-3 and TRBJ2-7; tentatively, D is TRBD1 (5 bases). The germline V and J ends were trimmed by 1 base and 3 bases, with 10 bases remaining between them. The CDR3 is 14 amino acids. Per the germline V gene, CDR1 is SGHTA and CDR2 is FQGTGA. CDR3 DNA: TGTGCCAGCAGCTTAAGTGATGACAGCTACGAGCAGTACTTC. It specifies CASSLSDDSYEQYF.

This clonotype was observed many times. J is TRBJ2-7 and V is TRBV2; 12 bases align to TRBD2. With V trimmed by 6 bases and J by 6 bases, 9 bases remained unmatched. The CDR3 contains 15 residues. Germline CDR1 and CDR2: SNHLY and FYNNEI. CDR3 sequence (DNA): TGTGCCAGCAGACGAACCGGGACTAGCGGGCCCGAGCAGTACTTC. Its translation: CASRRTGTSGPEQYF.

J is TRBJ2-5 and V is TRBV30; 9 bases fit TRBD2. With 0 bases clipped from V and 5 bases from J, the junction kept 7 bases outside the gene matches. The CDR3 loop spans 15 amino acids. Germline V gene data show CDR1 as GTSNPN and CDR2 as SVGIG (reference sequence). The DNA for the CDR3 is TGTGCCTGGAGTGTCTGGCGGGAGGGCTTGGAGACCCAGTACTTC. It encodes CAWSVWREGLETQYF.

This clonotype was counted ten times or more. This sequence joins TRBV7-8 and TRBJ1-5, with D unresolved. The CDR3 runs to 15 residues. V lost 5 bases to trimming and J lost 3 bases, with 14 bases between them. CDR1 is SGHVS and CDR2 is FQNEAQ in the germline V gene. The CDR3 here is CASSLRVGLNQPQHF. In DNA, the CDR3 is TGTGCCAGCAGCCTAAGGGTGGGCCTCAATCAGCCCCAGCATTTT. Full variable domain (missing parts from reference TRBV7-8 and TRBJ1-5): GAGVSQSPRYKVAKRGQDVALRCDPISGHVSLFWYQQALGQGPEFLTYFQNEAQLDKSGLPSDRFFAERPEGSVSTLKIQRTQQEDSAVYLCASSLRVGLNQPQHFGDGTRLSIL.

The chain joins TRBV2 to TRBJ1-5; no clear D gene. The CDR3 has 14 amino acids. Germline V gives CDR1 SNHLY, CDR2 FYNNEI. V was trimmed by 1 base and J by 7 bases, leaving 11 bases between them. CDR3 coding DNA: TGTGCCAGCAGTGAAGAGGAGGGTGTCCAGCCCCAGCATTTT. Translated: CASSEEEGVQPQHF.

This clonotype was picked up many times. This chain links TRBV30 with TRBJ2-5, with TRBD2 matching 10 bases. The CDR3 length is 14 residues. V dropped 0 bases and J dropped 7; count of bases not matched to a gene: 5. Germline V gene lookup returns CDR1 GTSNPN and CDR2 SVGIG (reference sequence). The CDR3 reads CAWSVLAGVLTQYF. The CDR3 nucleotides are TGTGCCTGGAGTGTCCTAGCGGGAGTCTTGACCCAGTACTTC.

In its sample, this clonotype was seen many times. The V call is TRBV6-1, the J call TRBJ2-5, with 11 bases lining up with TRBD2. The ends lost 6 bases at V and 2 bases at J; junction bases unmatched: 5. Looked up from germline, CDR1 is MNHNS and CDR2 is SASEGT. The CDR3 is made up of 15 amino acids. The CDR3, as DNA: TGTGCCAGCAGCGATCGACTAGCGGGGCAAGAGACCCAGTACTTC. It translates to CASSDRLAGQETQYF.

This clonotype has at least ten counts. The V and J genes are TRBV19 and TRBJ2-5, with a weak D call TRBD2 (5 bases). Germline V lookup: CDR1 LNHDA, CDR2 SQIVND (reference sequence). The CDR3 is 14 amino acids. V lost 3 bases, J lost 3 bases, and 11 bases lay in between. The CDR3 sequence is CASSIRAGEETQYF. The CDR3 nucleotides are TGTGCCAGTAGTATCCGGGCCGGGGAAGAGACCCAGTACTTC.

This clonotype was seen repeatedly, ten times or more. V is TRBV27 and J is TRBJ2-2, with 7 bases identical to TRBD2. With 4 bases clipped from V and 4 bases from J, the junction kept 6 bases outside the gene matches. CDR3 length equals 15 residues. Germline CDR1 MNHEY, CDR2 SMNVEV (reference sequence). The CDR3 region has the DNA TGTGCCAGCAGTTCCTCCCCTAGCGGCACCGGGGAGCTGTTTTTT. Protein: CASSSSPSGTGELFF.

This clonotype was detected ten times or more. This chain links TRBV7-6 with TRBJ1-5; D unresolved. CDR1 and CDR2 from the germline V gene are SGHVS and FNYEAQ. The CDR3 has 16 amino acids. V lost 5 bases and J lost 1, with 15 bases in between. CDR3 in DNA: TGTGCCAGCAGCGAAAGAGGTCACGGCAGCAATCAGCCCCAGCATTTT. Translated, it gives CASSERGHGSNQPQHF.

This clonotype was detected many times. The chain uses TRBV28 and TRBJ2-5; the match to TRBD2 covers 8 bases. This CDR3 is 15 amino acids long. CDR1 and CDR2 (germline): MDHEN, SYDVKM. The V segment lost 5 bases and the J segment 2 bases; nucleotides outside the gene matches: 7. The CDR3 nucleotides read TGTGCCAGCAGTCCCGGGACTAGAAGGCAAGAGACCCAGTACTTC. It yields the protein CASSPGTRRQETQYF. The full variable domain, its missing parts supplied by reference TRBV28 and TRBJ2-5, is DVKVTQSSRYLVKRTGEKVFLECVQDMDHENMFWYRQDPGLGLRLIYFSYDVKMKEKGDIPEGYSVSREKKERFSLILESASTNQTSMYLCASSPGTRRQETQYFGPGTRLLVL.

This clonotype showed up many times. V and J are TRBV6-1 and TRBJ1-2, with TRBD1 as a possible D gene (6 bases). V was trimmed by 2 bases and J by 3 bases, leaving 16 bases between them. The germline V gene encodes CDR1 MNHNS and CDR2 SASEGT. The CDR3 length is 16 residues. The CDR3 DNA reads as TGTGCCAGCAGTGAAAGGGGGGCAGGGGTCCACTATGGCTACACCTTC. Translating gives CASSERGAGVHYGYTF.

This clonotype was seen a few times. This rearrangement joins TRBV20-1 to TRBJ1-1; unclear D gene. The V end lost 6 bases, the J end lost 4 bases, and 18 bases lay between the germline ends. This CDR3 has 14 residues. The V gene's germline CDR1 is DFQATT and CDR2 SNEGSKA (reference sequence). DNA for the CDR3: TGCAGTGCCCCACCGCCAGGAGGGCGCACTGAAGCTTTCTTT. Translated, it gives CSAPPPGGRTEAFF.

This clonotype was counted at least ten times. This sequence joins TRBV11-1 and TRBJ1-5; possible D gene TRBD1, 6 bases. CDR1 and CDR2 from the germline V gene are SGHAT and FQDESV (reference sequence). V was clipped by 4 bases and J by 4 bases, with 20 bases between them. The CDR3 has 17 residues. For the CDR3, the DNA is TGTGCCAGCAGCTCTAGTAGGGTAGGGGGTGCTAATCAGCCCCAGCATTTT. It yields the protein CASSSSRVGGANQPQHF. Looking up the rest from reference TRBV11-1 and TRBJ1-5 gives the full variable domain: EAEVAQSPRYKITEKSQAVAFWCDPISGHATLYWYRQILGQGPELLVQFQDESVVDDSQLPKDRFSAERLKGVDSTLKIQPAELGDSAMYLCASSSSRVGGANQPQHFGDGTRLSIL.

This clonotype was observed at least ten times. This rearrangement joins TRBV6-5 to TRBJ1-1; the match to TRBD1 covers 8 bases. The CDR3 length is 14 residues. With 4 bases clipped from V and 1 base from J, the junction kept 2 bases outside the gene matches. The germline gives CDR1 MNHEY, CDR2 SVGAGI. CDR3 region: CASSSGGGNTEAFF. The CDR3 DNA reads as TGTGCCAGCAGTTCAGGGGGCGGGAACACTGAAGCTTTCTTT.

In DNA form, the CDR3 reads TGTGCCAGCAGTTTGCCAGGGCCTAATGAAAAACTGTTTTTT. This gives the protein CASSLPGPNEKLFF. The rearrangement joins TRBV27 to TRBJ1-4, with D possibly being TRBD1 (5 bases). With 3 bases removed from V and 3 bases from J, the gap between germline ends came to 8 bases. In germline, CDR1 is MNHEY, CDR2 SMNVEV (reference sequence). The CDR3 is 14 residues long.

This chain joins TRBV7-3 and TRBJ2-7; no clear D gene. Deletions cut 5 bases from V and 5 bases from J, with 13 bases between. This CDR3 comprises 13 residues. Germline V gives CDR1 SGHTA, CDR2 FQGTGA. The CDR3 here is CASSPSLGHEQYF. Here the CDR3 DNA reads TGTGCCAGCAGCCCAAGTCTAGGACACGAGCAGTACTTC.

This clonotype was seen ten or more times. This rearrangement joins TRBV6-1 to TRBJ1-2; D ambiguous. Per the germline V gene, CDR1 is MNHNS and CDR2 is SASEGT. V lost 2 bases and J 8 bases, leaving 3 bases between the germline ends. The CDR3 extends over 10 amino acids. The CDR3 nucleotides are TGTGCCAGCAGTGAAAGGGGCTACACCTTC. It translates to CASSERGYTF.

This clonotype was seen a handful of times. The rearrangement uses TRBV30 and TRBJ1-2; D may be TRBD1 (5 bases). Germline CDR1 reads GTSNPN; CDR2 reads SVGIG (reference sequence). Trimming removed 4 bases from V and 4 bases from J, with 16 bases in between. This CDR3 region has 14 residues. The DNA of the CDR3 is TGTGCCTGGAACCTCAACCGGGGACTCTATGGCTACACCTTC. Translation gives CAWNLNRGLYGYTF.

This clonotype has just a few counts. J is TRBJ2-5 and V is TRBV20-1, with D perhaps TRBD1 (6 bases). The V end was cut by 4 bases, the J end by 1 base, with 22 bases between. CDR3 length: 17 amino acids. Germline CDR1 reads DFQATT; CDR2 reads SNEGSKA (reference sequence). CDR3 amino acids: CSATGHTNRLVQETQYF. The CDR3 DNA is TGCAGTGCTACGGGACATACTAACCGGTTGGTCCAAGAGACCCAGTACTTC.

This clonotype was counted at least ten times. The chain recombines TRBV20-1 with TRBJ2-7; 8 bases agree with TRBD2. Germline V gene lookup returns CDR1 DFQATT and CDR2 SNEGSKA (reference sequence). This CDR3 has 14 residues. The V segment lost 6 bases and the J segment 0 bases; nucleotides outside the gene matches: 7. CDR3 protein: CSAPKRGSSYEQYF. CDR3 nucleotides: TGCAGTGCCCCGAAGCGGGGGAGCTCCTACGAGCAGTACTTC.

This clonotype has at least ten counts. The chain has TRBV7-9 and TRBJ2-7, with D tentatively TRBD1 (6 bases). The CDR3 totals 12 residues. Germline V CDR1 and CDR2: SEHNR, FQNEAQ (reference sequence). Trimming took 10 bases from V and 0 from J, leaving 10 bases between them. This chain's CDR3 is CATGVTSYEQYF. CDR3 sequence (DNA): TGTGCCACAGGGGTAACCTCCTACGAGCAGTACTTC.

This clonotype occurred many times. The chain's CDR3 is CASSWTLTSSEQYF. Written as DNA, the CDR3 is TGTGCCAGCAGCTGGACGTTGACTAGCTCCGAGCAGTACTTC. J is TRBJ2-7 and V is TRBV6-2 or TRBV6-3; 7 nucleotides line up with TRBD2. The J segment lost 6 bases and the V segment lost 6 bases, leaving 11 bases of the junction unmatched. Germline V lookup: CDR1 MNHEY, CDR2 SVGEGT. The CDR3 has 14 amino acids.